The 24 T cell receptor beta chains in this list originate from one sample, sequenced in a study of cytomegalovirus exposure and HLA in healthy donors (TCRdb year 2017). Library generation was performed with the immunoSEQ multiplex PCR assay. A mixture of 60 forward primers for TCR Vbeta segments and 13 reverse primers for TCR Jbeta segments was used in the multiplex PCR. TCRdb retrieved this table from immuneACCESS and kept in-frame rearrangements only. Not all clones are present; in checked studies, unresolved V genes account for under half, and no reason is known for the remainder. Recorded for this sample are roughly 180,000 clones; over 60% of them occurred a single time. In total, the top ten clones hold about 1.5% of the sample. Sequencing input: PBMCs. The receptors come from a man aged 18 to 29 in good health and CMV-seronegative.

The chain links TRBV27 to TRBJ1-1, with a tentative D call TRBD1 (6 bases). Germline V gene sequence: CDR1 MNHEY, CDR2 SMNVEV (reference sequence). The CDR3 has 14 amino acids. Trimming took 6 bases from V and 1 from J, leaving 12 bases between them. The CDR3 DNA reads TGTGCCAGCAGGGGTACGACAGGGAACACTGAAGCTTTCTTT. Amino acid sequence: CASRGTTGNTEAFF.

This chain's CDR3 is CAWSQGHGRGTQYF. The CDR3 nucleotides are TGTGCCTGGAGCCAGGGGCACGGACGGGGTACGCAGTATTTT. The chain links TRBV30 to TRBJ2-3; possibly TRBD1 for D (6 bases). Trimming left V 3 bases short and J 8 bases short, with 18 bases between. CDR3 length: 14 amino acids. Germline CDR1 and CDR2: GTSNPN and SVGIG (reference sequence).

The CDR3 nucleotides are TGTGCCTGGAGTGTACTCGAGCTCGGGGGGCCCCAGCATTTT. Encoded protein: CAWSVLELGGPQHF. This chain links TRBV30 with TRBJ1-5; TRBD1 is a possible D gene (5 bases). The V end lost 0 bases, the J end lost 9 bases, and 15 bases lay between the germline ends. CDR1 and CDR2 from the germline V gene are GTSNPN and SVGIG (reference sequence). CDR3 length equals 14 residues.

This sequence joins TRBV28 and TRBJ2-5; 11 bases map to TRBD2. Germline V gives CDR1 MDHEN, CDR2 SYDVKM. The CDR3 loop spans 15 amino acids. V lost 1 base to trimming and J lost 3 bases; unmatched junction nucleotides: 1. DNA of the CDR3: TGTGCCAGCAGTTTATCTAGCGGGGGGAAAGAGACCCAGTACTTC. Protein product: CASSLSSGGKETQYF.

V is TRBV14 and J is TRBJ2-5, with D maybe TRBD1 (6 bases). Per germline, CDR1 SGHDN and CDR2 FVKESK. V lost 2 bases and J 1 base, leaving 11 bases between the germline ends. The CDR3 sequence is 15 residues long. The CDR3 here is CASSQLQGGQETQYF. The DNA of the CDR3 is TGTGCCAGCAGCCAACTTCAAGGGGGCCAAGAGACCCAGTACTTC.

This clone has only a few counts. The chain has TRBV29-1 and TRBJ2-7, with a tentative D call TRBD1 (6 bases). The CDR3 length is 12 residues. V was cut by 5 bases and J by 2 bases, with 10 bases left in between. Germline CDR1 is SQVTM and CDR2 is ANQGSEA. The chain's CDR3 is CSVTRDTYEQYF. The CDR3 nucleotides are TGCAGCGTTACCCGGGACACCTACGAGCAGTACTTC.

This sequence joins TRBV27 and TRBJ2-1; TRBD2 matches at 11 bases. The CDR3 length is 17 residues. V was clipped by 7 bases and J by 0 bases; unmatched bases: 8. CDR1 is MNHEY and CDR2 is SMNVEV in the germline V gene (reference sequence). The CDR3 DNA sequence: TGTGCCAGCACCGCGAGGGGACTAGCGGTCTCCTACAATGAGCAGTTCTTC. Its translation: CASTARGLAVSYNEQFF.

The chain is built from TRBV30 and TRBJ1-4, with D perhaps TRBD1 (6 bases). V lost 6 bases and J lost 8, with 13 bases in between. The CDR3 is made up of 12 amino acids. In germline, CDR1 is GTSNPN, CDR2 SVGIG (reference sequence). DNA of the CDR3: TGTGCCTGCAGGGGAGCACACGAAAAACTGTTTTTT. This gives the protein CACRGAHEKLFF. Full variable domain (missing parts from reference TRBV30 and TRBJ1-4): SQTIHQWPATLVQPVGSPLSLECTVEGTSNPNLYWYRQAAGRGLQLLFYSVGIGQISSEVPQNLSASRPQDRQFILSSKKLLLSDSGFYLCACRGAHEKLFFGSGTQLSVL.

The CDR3 reads CASSQLAGAQETQYF. The CDR3 nucleotides read TGTGCCAGCAGTCAACTAGCGGGGGCCCAAGAGACCCAGTACTTC. The chain employs TRBV2 and TRBJ2-5; 11 nucleotides line up with TRBD2. Germline CDR1 reads SNHLY; CDR2 reads FYNNEI. V trimming: 5 bases; J trimming: 1 base; junction bases outside the gene matches: 3. CDR3 length equals 15 residues. The whole variable domain, remainder taken from reference TRBV2 and TRBJ2-5, is EPEVTQTPSHQVTQMGQEVILRCVPISNHLYFYWYRQILGQKVEFLVSFYNNEISEKSEIFDDQFSVERPDGSNFTLKIRSTKLEDSAMYFCASSQLAGAQETQYFGPGTRLLVL.

The chain combines TRBV7-2 with TRBJ1-2; no clear D. V was clipped by 4 bases and J by 5 bases, with 11 bases between them. Per the germline V gene, CDR1 is SGHTA and CDR2 is FQGNSA. CDR3 length equals 13 residues. The CDR3 loop reads CASSSEGIYGYTF. For the CDR3, the DNA is TGTGCCAGCAGCTCCGAGGGAATTTATGGCTACACCTTC. The full variable domain, with the rest looked up from reference TRBV7-2 and TRBJ1-2, is GAGVSQSPSNKVTEKGKDVELRCDPISGHTALYWYRQSLGQGLEFLIYFQGNSAPDKSGLPSDRFSAERTGGSVSTLTIQRTQQEDSAVYLCASSSEGIYGYTFGSGTRLTVV.

This clone was detected only a few times. The chain is built from TRBV28 and TRBJ1-2, with 9 nucleotides matching TRBD1. Germline lookup yields CDR1 MDHEN and CDR2 SYDVKM. Trimming at V came to 4 bases and at J to 2 bases, leaving 2 bases not matched to a gene. The CDR3 covers 14 residues. CDR3 coding DNA: TGTGCCAGCAGTTCCGGACAGGGGAACTATGGCTACACCTTC. Protein sequence: CASSSGQGNYGYTF.

This clone was seen once. The chain joins TRBV7-9 to TRBJ2-7, with D perhaps TRBD2 (5 bases). V dropped 2 bases and J dropped 7 bases, with 15 bases sitting between them. This CDR3 region has 14 residues. Germline assignment: CDR1 SEHNR and CDR2 FQNEAQ (reference sequence). The chain's CDR3 is CASSLTLGEREQYF. CDR3 sequence (DNA): TGTGCCAGCAGCTTAACACTAGGAGAACGTGAGCAGTACTTC.

This chain's CDR3 is CASSLRDRGAIGYTF. The CDR3 DNA reads TGTGCCAGCAGTCTCCGGGACAGGGGGGCTATTGGCTACACCTTC. This chain uses TRBV2 with TRBJ1-2; 11 bases are a match to TRBD1. The CDR3 length is 15 residues. Germline V gives CDR1 SNHLY, CDR2 FYNNEI. V shed 5 bases, J shed 7 bases, and the junction held 9 bases outside the gene matches.

Concerning this clone itself: The sample contains more than one DNA sequence encoding this CDR3. This chain joins TRBV6-1 and TRBJ2-7, with D perhaps TRBD2 (5 bases). CDR1 is MNHNS and CDR2 is SASEGT in the germline V gene. The CDR3 extends over 13 amino acids. The germline V and J ends were trimmed by 2 bases and 1 base, with 6 bases remaining between them. DNA for the CDR3: TGTGCCAGCAGTGAATCGGGATCCTACGAGCAGTACTTC. Protein sequence: CASSESGSYEQYF.

The chain has TRBV7-9 and TRBJ2-7; the D gene is possibly TRBD1 (5 bases). This CDR3 has 13 residues. Germline V CDR1 and CDR2: SEHNR, FQNEAQ (reference sequence). Trimming removed 1 base at V and 5 bases at J, with 9 bases between. CDR3 DNA: TGTGCCAGCAGCTTAGTTTCCAGGGACGAGCAGTACTTC. Encoded protein: CASSLVSRDEQYF.

This clone is a singleton in its sample. The chain has TRBV5-6 and TRBJ1-1; 7 bases agree with TRBD1. The CDR3 is 14 residues long. Germline CDR1 is SGHDT and CDR2 is YYEEEE. V shed 0 bases and J 5 bases; nucleotides not matched to a gene: 4. CDR3 region: CASSLGGTDTEAFF. The CDR3 DNA reads as TGTGCCAGCAGCTTGGGGGGGACAGATACTGAAGCTTTCTTT.

The chain has TRBV6-6 and TRBJ2-3, with D possibly TRBD1 on 5 matching bases. The CDR3 runs to 11 residues. Germline-derived CDR1 and CDR2 are MNHNY and SVGAGI (reference sequence). V dropped 5 bases and J dropped 5 bases, with 5 bases sitting between them. In DNA, the CDR3 is TGTGCCAGCAGTGACAGAGATACGCAGTATTTT. This sequence encodes CASSDRDTQYF.

This chain joins TRBV19 and TRBJ2-4; TRBD2 matches 16 bases. The CDR3 spans 17 residues. The V gene end was trimmed by 5 bases and the J gene end by 7 bases; junction bases not matched to a gene: 8. Germline V CDR1 and CDR2: LNHDA, SQIVND (reference sequence). The CDR3 coding sequence is TGTGCCAGTAGTTTTACACCGGGACTAGCGGGAGGGAACATTCAGTACTTC. Residues: CASSFTPGLAGGNIQYF.

The chain has TRBV6-6 and TRBJ2-1; 13 bases map to TRBD2. The CDR3 consists of 16 residues. J gave up 4 bases and V 4 bases, and 4 bases lay outside the gene matches. Germline values: CDR1 MNHNY, CDR2 SVGAGI (reference sequence). The CDR3 DNA reads TGTGCCAGCAGTTTCTGGACTAGCGGGAGTTACAATGAGCAGTTCTTC. As protein: CASSFWTSGSYNEQFF.

V gene TRBV6-5 combines with J gene TRBJ2-5; 14 nucleotides line up with TRBD2. V was clipped by 4 bases and J by 4 bases; unmatched bases: 2. Germline V gene lookup returns CDR1 MNHEY and CDR2 SVGAGI. CDR3 length equals 15 residues. Here the CDR3 reads CASSLGLAGAETQYF. The CDR3 nucleotides read TGTGCCAGCAGTTTGGGACTAGCGGGGGCAGAGACCCAGTACTTC.

V gene TRBV27 combines with J gene TRBJ1-2; D perhaps matches TRBD1 (5 bases). The germline gives CDR1 MNHEY, CDR2 SMNVEV (reference sequence). CDR3 length: 15 amino acids. V was clipped by 6 bases and J by 0 bases, with 14 bases between them. CDR3 sequence: CASSLRADPNYGYTF. The CDR3 coding sequence is TGTGCCAGCAGCCTCAGGGCAGATCCTAACTATGGCTACACCTTC.

The chain joins TRBV9 to TRBJ1-3; 7 bases map to TRBD1. This CDR3 contains 15 residues. Trimming at V came to 4 bases and at J to 4 bases, leaving 8 bases not matched to a gene. Germline values: CDR1 SGDLS, CDR2 YYNGEE. The CDR3 coding sequence is TGTGCCAGCAGCTCCAGGGGGTACGTGGGAAACACCATATATTTT. This codes for CASSSRGYVGNTIYF.

J is TRBJ2-1 and V is TRBV7-2; D not resolved. The germline gives CDR1 SGHTA, CDR2 FQGNSA. V was pared by 2 bases and J by 2 bases, with 10 bases between. CDR3 length: 15 amino acids. The CDR3 sequence: CASSLTEQPYNEQFF. The DNA of the CDR3 is TGTGCCAGCAGCTTAACGGAGCAGCCCTACAATGAGCAGTTCTTC. Looking up the rest from reference TRBV7-2 and TRBJ2-1 gives the full variable domain: GAGVSQSPSNKVTEKGKDVELRCDPISGHTALYWYRQSLGQGLEFLIYFQGNSAPDKSGLPSDRFSAERTGGSVSTLTIQRTQQEDSAVYLCASSLTEQPYNEQFFGPGTRLTVL.

The J gene is TRBJ1-2, the V gene TRBV7-9; D is unresolved. The CDR3 runs 13 residues. Per germline, CDR1 SEHNR and CDR2 FQNEAQ (reference sequence). V shed 5 bases and J shed 0 bases, with 7 bases lying between them. The CDR3, as DNA: TGTGCCAGCAGCCTAGGAGCTAACTATGGCTACACCTTC. Translation: CASSLGANYGYTF.